A selection of T cell receptor beta chains follows, all from one sample in a study of Graves' ophthalmopathy and Graves' hyperthyroidism. Each CDR3 protein is one row after TCRdb ran MiXCR on the multiplex PCR reads. The data contain roughly 400,000 distinct CDR3 sequences, roughly 18% of them seen just once; the ten biggest clones take up roughly 1.5%. The sample consisted of peripheral blood. All receptors derive from a woman under 30 with Graves' ophthalmopathy. Both conserved end residues are trimmed from each CDR3. Fields, in order: CDR3 length, V gene, clone size, CDR3 protein. Rows may omit the clone size; those that give it use once, few, many or a size class.

>12|TRBV29-1|many
SAKVGGGNTEAF
>11|TRBV28|many
ASLSTGFYGYT
>13|TRBV2|many
ASSSDLGGGYGYT
>14|TRBV6-5|-
ASSYTGQGASTEAF
>12|TRBV19|many
ASSRSTTNYGYT
>15|TRBV10-3|many
AISESTGGRATREQY
>13|TRBV24-1|many
ATSGTGGRGTEAF
>16|TRBV6-2/TRBV6-3|-
ASARQGISPSGANVLT
>12|TRBV6-1|many
ASSDRGLQETQY
>16|TRBV19|few
ASSRPGLAGGPNYEQY
>11|TRBV15|-
AIPGPIYNEQF
>9|TRBV11-2|many
ASRWTGEAF
>11|TRBV7-2|many
ASSPPILGELF
>12|TRBV7-2|many
ASSSGRGTGELF
>12|TRBV7-2|-
ASSRDGPNTEAF
>13|TRBV30|many
AWSVGRGQSYEQY
>13|TRBV28|many
ASSWSTGGNTEAF
>12|TRBV29-1|many
SVEGWSGSYEQY
>12|TRBV24-1|many
ATSGRTGRETQY